Sequencing of this T cell receptor (beta chain) was carried out in a study of control samples from healthy donors and cancer patients (dated by TCRdb to the early 2020s). About this clone itself: No antigen is known for it. No much larger clonotype is one base removed from it; base qualities were not supplied.

Including the terminal cysteine and phenylalanine, the CDR3 comprises 12 residues. Of all the DNA, just the CDR3 is kept, 36 bases in frame from base 1. The germline V gene supplies CDR1 SGHTA and CDR2 FQGNSA. V is pared back by 2 bases and J by 4 bases, with 5 bases lying between the germline termini. Libraries were made using the immunoSEQ multiplex PCR assay. Imported from immuneACCESS, the table was reduced by TCRdb to in-frame sequences with V and J called. These copies leave out some clones; in studies compared against another copy, an unresolved V gene accounts for under half, and the cause of the remainder is not known. The table for this sample lists tens of thousands of clones; 89% of them were counted only once. In total, the top ten clones hold roughly a tenth of the sample.

What was sequenced was PBMCs. Rearrangement joined TRBV7-2 to TRBJ2-5, with the D gene not clear enough to name. The source is a woman aged 50 to 65 with colorectal cancer. The CDR3 amino acid sequence is: CASSLSRETQYF. The bases are TGTGCCAGCAGCTTATCCAGAGAGACCCAGTACTTC.